One and the same sample provided the 15 T cell receptor beta chains below, sequenced in a study of blood T cell repertoires in COVID-19. Measured with immunoSEQ multiplex PCR; TCRdb has only the in-frame clones, and not every one. The repertoire has about 100,000 clones, roughly 80% of them found once; the top ten carry about 4.8%. Sequenced: peripheral blood. These receptor sequences come from a man in his fifties or sixties with acute or convalescent COVID-19.

Here the CDR3 DNA reads TGTGCCAGCAGTTCCTGGCTAGCGGGGAGCTCCTACAATGAGCAGTTCTTC. Its translation: CASSSWLAGSSYNEQFF. V usage is TRBV27 and J usage is TRBJ2-1; TRBD2 aligns across 9 bases. The V gene's germline CDR1 is MNHEY and CDR2 SMNVEV (reference sequence). Trimming cost V 4 bases and J 0 bases; bases outside gene matches: 7. This CDR3 has 17 residues.

This sequence joins TRBV27 and TRBJ1-1; 10 nucleotides agree with TRBD1. Germline values: CDR1 MNHEY, CDR2 SMNVEV (reference sequence). This CDR3 comprises 14 residues. V lost 6 bases to trimming and J lost 2 bases; unmatched junction nucleotides: 3. Here the CDR3 reads CASSRTGGNTEAFF. In DNA form, the CDR3 reads TGTGCCAGCAGCAGGACAGGGGGAAACACTGAAGCTTTCTTT.

This chain uses TRBV5-1 with TRBJ2-2; 8 nucleotides match TRBD1. Per germline, CDR1 SGHRS and CDR2 YFSETQ. V was pared by 4 bases and J by 5 bases, with 10 bases of the junction left unmatched. CDR3 length: 16 amino acids. Here the CDR3 reads CASSERGQAATGELFF. DNA of the CDR3: TGCGCCAGCAGCGAAAGGGGACAGGCTGCGACCGGGGAGCTGTTTTTT.

The V call is TRBV5-1, the J call TRBJ2-7; 7 bases are shared with TRBD2. CDR1 and CDR2 (germline): SGHRS, YFSETQ. The V and J ends lost 3 bases and 6 bases, in that order; junction bases with no gene match: 9. This CDR3 comprises 14 residues. CDR3: CASSSRDGGTEQYF. The DNA of the CDR3 is TGCGCCAGCAGCTCTCGGGACGGGGGGACCGAGCAGTACTTC.

As for this clone: The sample carries other DNA sequences with the same CDR3. The V and J genes are TRBV5-1 and TRBJ2-1, with D possibly TRBD1 on 6 matching bases. The length of the CDR3 is 15 residues. Looked up from germline, CDR1 is SGHRS and CDR2 is YFSETQ. The ends were cut back, 0 bases at V and 4 bases at J, with 11 bases in the middle. The CDR3, as DNA: TGCGCCAGCAGCTTGGGGCAGGGGTCTTACAATGAGCAGTTCTTC. Its translation is CASSLGQGSYNEQFF.

This chain joins TRBV27 and TRBJ2-2; weak D call: TRBD2 (5 bases). The CDR3 covers 15 residues. Germline V gene sequence: CDR1 MNHEY, CDR2 SMNVEV (reference sequence). V was cut by 3 bases and J by 5 bases, with 13 bases left in between. The CDR3 protein is CASSFMAGGTGELFF. In nucleotides, the CDR3 is TGTGCCAGCAGTTTCATGGCGGGTGGGACCGGGGAGCTGTTTTTT.

The V and J genes are TRBV7-2 and TRBJ2-7; 7 bases line up with TRBD2. The CDR3 runs to 15 residues. CDR1 and CDR2 from the germline V gene are SGHTA and FQGNSA. With V trimmed by 4 bases and J by 2 bases, 8 bases remained unmatched. This CDR3 reads CASSWPGRGTYEQYF. The CDR3 region has the DNA TGTGCCAGCAGCTGGCCGGGGAGGGGTACCTACGAGCAGTACTTC. Using reference TRBV7-2 and TRBJ2-7 for the parts outside the CDR3, the full variable domain is GAGVSQSPSNKVTEKGKDVELRCDPISGHTALYWYRQSLGQGLEFLIYFQGNSAPDKSGLPSDRFSAERTGGSVSTLTIQRTQQEDSAVYLCASSWPGRGTYEQYFGPGTRLTVT.

This rearrangement joins TRBV7-6 to TRBJ1-6, with D possibly being TRBD1 (5 bases). Trimming cost V 5 bases and J 10 bases, with 15 bases left between them. CDR1 and CDR2 from the germline V gene are SGHVS and FNYEAQ. The length of the CDR3 is 14 residues. This CDR3 is CASSPLTAGSPLHF. CDR3 DNA sequence: TGTGCCAGCAGCCCACTGACAGCAGGGTCACCCCTCCACTTT.

The V call is TRBV5-4, the J call TRBJ1-1; perhaps TRBD1 as D (5 bases). V lost 0 bases and J lost 4, with 16 bases in between. This CDR3 region has 16 residues. Germline V gives CDR1 SGHNT, CDR2 YYREEE (reference sequence). The CDR3 region has the DNA TGTGCCAGCAGCTTGGCCGGGCGCACCCAGGGCACTGAAGCTTTCTTT. This sequence encodes CASSLAGRTQGTEAFF.

This clone was seen a single time. This chain uses TRBV5-1 with TRBJ1-1; no clear D. Per germline, CDR1 SGHRS and CDR2 YFSETQ. Trimming cost V 4 bases and J 4 bases, with 8 bases left between them. The CDR3 contains 12 residues. In DNA, the CDR3 is TGCGCCAGCAGCCGGGAATTCACTGAAGCTTTCTTT. Its translation is CASSREFTEAFF.

The chain carries TRBV28 and TRBJ1-2; TRBD1 matches at 10 bases. Germline loops: CDR1 MDHEN, CDR2 SYDVKM. The ends lost 5 bases at V and 4 bases at J; junction bases unmatched: 10. CDR3 length: 16 amino acids. The CDR3 protein is CASSPSGQGPSYGYTF. CDR3 bases: TGTGCCAGCAGTCCCTCGGGACAGGGGCCCTCCTATGGCTACACCTTC.

The CDR3 is CASSTGQASYEQYF. The CDR3 coding sequence is TGTGCCAGCTCGACCGGACAGGCCTCCTACGAGCAGTACTTC. V gene TRBV18 combines with J gene TRBJ2-7, with TRBD1 matching 7 bases. This CDR3 spans 14 amino acids. V was pared by 6 bases and J by 0 bases, with 5 bases of the junction left unmatched. The germline gives CDR1 KGHSH, CDR2 LQKENI.

This chain uses TRBV13 with TRBJ1-2; unclear D gene. Trimming took 11 bases from V and 2 from J, leaving 12 bases between them. The CDR3 sequence is 12 residues long. CDR1 is PRHDT and CDR2 is FYEKMQ in the germline V gene (reference sequence). This CDR3 reads CAPRRQNYGYTF. Here the CDR3 DNA reads TGTGCCCCAAGGCGGCAGAACTATGGCTACACCTTC.

This chain connects TRBV4-1 to TRBJ2-5, with 12 positions matching TRBD1. The CDR3 totals 19 residues. J was trimmed by 1 base and V by 2 bases; bases with no gene match: 11. Germline-derived CDR1 and CDR2 are MGHRA and YSYEKL. In DNA form, the CDR3 reads TGCGCCAGCAGCCAACTACCGGGACAGGGGGCCGAATTCCAAGAGACCCAGTACTTC. This codes for CASSQLPGQGAEFQETQYF.

The J gene is TRBJ1-5, the V gene TRBV30, with 7 bases lining up with TRBD1. After removal of 5 bases from V and 1 base from J, the junction contained 8 bases not matched to a gene. The length of the CDR3 is 15 residues. Germline V lookup: CDR1 GTSNPN, CDR2 SVGIG (reference sequence). CDR3 in amino acids: CAWQTGAGSNQPQHF. CDR3 DNA sequence: TGTGCCTGGCAAACAGGGGCGGGGAGCAATCAGCCCCAGCATTTT.